These T cell receptor beta chains were read from a single sample in a study of blood T cells in healthy people across ages. MiXCR, run by TCRdb on the 5' RACE reads, gives a single entry per CDR3 protein. There are about 970,000 distinct CDR3 sequences in the sample; roughly half occur only once, and about a fifth lies in the top ten. Sequencing was carried out using blood. Receptor source: a woman aged 55-69 years in good health. Both conserved end residues are part of each CDR3. The order of the fields is J gene, clone size, V gene, D gene, CDR3 DNA, CDR3 protein. A D gene is named only where the DNA matches it firmly. For some rows the clone size is stated as once, few or many, or as a class when expanded; others skip it.

TRBJ2-2	.	TRBV6-2/TRBV6-3	.	TGTGCCAGCAGTTACGTTCTTCTAGCTGCGAACACCGGGGAGCTGTTTTTT	CASSYVLLAANTGELFF
TRBJ1-1	.	TRBV29-1	.	TGCAGCGCCGGAGGACACCTGAACACTGAAGCTTTCTTT	CSAGGHLNTEAFF
TRBJ1-6	.	TRBV6-1	.	TGTGCCAGCAGTGAAGCGCTTCAGGGACATAATTCACCCCTCCACTTT	CASSEALQGHNSPLHF
TRBJ1-4	few	TRBV4-3	TRBD1	TGCGCCAGCAGCCTCGACAGGGCGAGATATGAAAAACTGTTTTTT	CASSLDRARYEKLFF
TRBJ2-1	.	TRBV7-2	TRBD2	TGTGCCAGCAGCTGGTTTAGCGGGAAGAACAATGAGCAGTTCTTC	CASSWFSGKNNEQFF
TRBJ2-5	once	TRBV5-1	TRBD2	TGCGCCAGCAGCTTCACCGGGAGGGAGACCCAGTACTTC	CASSFTGRETQYF
TRBJ2-3	.	TRBV4-3	.	TGCGCCAGCAGCCAAGTCCCCGCCCGGCAGCCAAGCACAGATACGCAGTATTTT	CASSQVPARQPSTDTQYF
TRBJ2-3	once	TRBV4-2	.	TGTGCCAGCAGCCAAGAACAGGTGGGGCCAGATACGCAGTATTTT	CASSQEQVGPDTQYF
TRBJ2-5	once	TRBV20-1	.	TGCAGTGCTAGTTTGCGGGAATCGCAAGAGACCCAGTACTTC	CSASLRESQETQYF
TRBJ2-7	.	TRBV7-7	.	TGTGCCAGCAGCTTAGCGGGAGTGTTTAACGAGCAGTACTTC	CASSLAGVFNEQYF
TRBJ2-4	.	TRBV12-3/TRBV12-4	.	TGTGCCAGCAGCAATCAGGGAAAACGAGCCAAAAACATTCAGTACTTC	CASSNQGKRAKNIQYF
TRBJ1-2	few	TRBV27	.	TGTGCCAGCAGTTTAGGGGGACGGAACTATGGCTACACCTTC	CASSLGGRNYGYTF
TRBJ2-3	.	TRBV5-5	.	TGTGCCAGCAGCCCCACAGTTTACACAGATACGCAGTATTTT	CASSPTVYTDTQYF
TRBJ2-5	.	TRBV2	.	TGTGCCAGCAGTCCAATCCCCGAGATGAAGACCCAGTACTTC	CASSPIPEMKTQYF
TRBJ2-3	.	TRBV20-1	TRBD1	TGCAGTGCTAGCCAAACAGGGGACACAGATACGCAGTATTTT	CSASQTGDTDTQYF
TRBJ2-1	.	TRBV2	TRBD2	TGTGCCAGTACGGGGAGCGGGAGGGCCCCTTACAATGAGCAGTTCTTC	CASTGSGRAPYNEQFF
TRBJ2-3	.	TRBV7-8	TRBD2	TGTGCCAGCAGCGGAGGACTAGCGGTGAGCACAGATACGCAGTATTTT	CASSGGLAVSTDTQYF
TRBJ2-7	many	TRBV29-1	.	TGCAGCGTTTTTACAGCTCCGTACGAGCAGTACTTC	CSVFTAPYEQYF
TRBJ2-1	.	TRBV21-1	.	TGTGCCAGCGCCTGGACTAGCGGGAGGCCATATTCCTACAATGAGCAGTTCTTC	CASAWTSGRPYSYNEQFF
TRBJ2-1	.	TRBV7-9	.	TGTGCCAGCAGCACCCAGATGTTAGCCTACAATGAGCAGTTCTTC	CASSTQMLAYNEQFF
TRBJ1-2	few	TRBV28	TRBD1	TGTGCCAGCAGTTTTTCTGGACAGGCGGGATATGGCTACACCTTC	CASSFSGQAGYGYTF
TRBJ2-3	.	TRBV29-1	.	TGCAGCGGGACACAAAGCCTCACAGATACGCAGTATTTT	CSGTQSLTDTQYF
TRBJ2-7	few	TRBV3-1	.	TGTGCCAGCAGCCAAGTGGACCACGAGCAGTACTTC	CASSQVDHEQYF
TRBJ2-7	.	TRBV28	TRBD1	TGTGCCAGCAGGTCGGGACAGGGGAGGCGGACCTACGAGCAGTACTTC	CASRSGQGRRTYEQYF
TRBJ2-7	.	TRBV6-5	.	TGTGCCAGCATTCTACTACCACGGACAAACTACGAGCAGTACTTC	CASILLPRTNYEQYF
TRBJ1-2	once	TRBV18	.	TGTGCCAGCTCACCCGCTCCCTGGGACAAGGGAAGGTATGGCTACACCTTC	CASSPAPWDKGRYGYTF
TRBJ1-1	.	TRBV10-3	.	TGTGCCGCCGTTGGGAGGATGAACACTGAAGCTTTCTTT	CAAVGRMNTEAFF
TRBJ2-1	.	TRBV5-1	TRBD2	TGCGCCAGCAGCCCAGGGCATTTGGGGACTAGTGTCAATGAGCAGTTCTTC	CASSPGHLGTSVNEQFF
TRBJ2-7	.	TRBV6-5	TRBD2	TGTGCCAGCTCTCGGTCGGGAGGGCCGGGTTACGAGCAGTACTTC	CASSRSGGPGYEQYF
TRBJ2-5	few	TRBV5-6	.	TGTGCCAGCAGCGCAACAGGGTACCAAGAGACCCAGTACTTC	CASSATGYQETQYF
TRBJ2-7	.	TRBV11-2	.	TGTGCCAGCAGCGTAACTAGCAACTACGAGCAGTACTTC	CASSVTSNYEQYF
TRBJ2-5	.	TRBV20-1	TRBD1	TGCAGTGCTGCGGTACTCGGGACAGCCCAAGAGACCCAGTACTTC	CSAAVLGTAQETQYF
TRBJ2-5	.	TRBV9	.	TGTGCCAGCAGCTTGGACAGCAGCTCCTACGGGCAGTACTTC	CASSLDSSSYGQYF
TRBJ2-7	.	TRBV18	.	TGTGCCAGCTCACCGACTGATGTAGGCGAGCAGTACTTC	CASSPTDVGEQYF
TRBJ2-5	.	TRBV5-1	.	TGCGCCAGCAGCTACAACCAAGAGACCCAGTACTTC	CASSYNQETQYF
TRBJ2-7	many	TRBV13	TRBD1	TGTGCCAGCAGCTGGATCAGGGGGCCCTACGAGCAGTACTTC	CASSWIRGPYEQYF
TRBJ1-2	.	TRBV4-1	TRBD1	TGCGCCAGCAGCTATCCGGGACAGGGGACCTATGGCTACACCTTC	CASSYPGQGTYGYTF
TRBJ2-1	.	TRBV12-3/TRBV12-4	TRBD2	TGTGCCAGCAAAAATCATAGCGGGAGTCTGTACGAGCAGTTCTTC	CASKNHSGSLYEQFF
TRBJ1-2	.	TRBV7-9	TRBD1	TGTGCCAGCAGCAAGACAGGGCCCTATGGCTACACCTTC	CASSKTGPYGYTF
TRBJ2-7	.	TRBV27	TRBD2	TGTGCCAGCAGTTACGGGGGGGGTCTTTACAATGAGCAGTACTTC	CASSYGGGLYNEQYF
TRBJ1-2	once	TRBV29-1	TRBD1	TGCAGCGCCGACCGGGACAGGGGCTATGGCTACACCTTC	CSADRDRGYGYTF
TRBJ2-7	few	TRBV29-1	TRBD2	TGCAGCGTTGACTTTGAACGGGGACTAGCGGGAGGGGAAGGCGAGCAGTACTTC	CSVDFERGLAGGEGEQYF
TRBJ2-7	.	TRBV20-1	TRBD2	TGCAGTGCTACCTCACTAGCGGGAGTGTCCTACGAGCAGTACTTC	CSATSLAGVSYEQYF
TRBJ2-1	many	TRBV7-9	TRBD2	TGTGCCAGCGGAACTAGCGGGAGCACCAATGAGCAGTTCTTC	CASGTSGSTNEQFF
TRBJ2-1	.	TRBV20-1	.	TGCAGTGCCCCGACCGCCAATGAGCAGTTCTTC	CSAPTANEQFF
TRBJ2-7	once	TRBV5-8	TRBD2	TGTGCCAGCAGCTTATTTCGTGGACTAGCCTCCTACGAGCAGTACTTC	CASSLFRGLASYEQYF
TRBJ2-7	few	TRBV28	TRBD2	TGTGCCAGCAGTTTCCCGAGCGGGAGTTCGGGCGAGCAGTACTTC	CASSFPSGSSGEQYF
TRBJ2-5	.	TRBV3-1	TRBD2	TGTGCCAGCAGCCAAGAGGTCGGGGGGTCTCAGACCCAGTACTTC	CASSQEVGGSQTQYF
TRBJ2-1	few	TRBV5-5	.	TGTGCCACACAATCAGGGAGCTTGCATTACAATGAGCAGTTCTTC	CATQSGSLHYNEQFF
TRBJ2-3	.	TRBV20-1	.	TGCAGTGCCCCCCCGGATGGGAACACAGATACGCAGTATTTT	CSAPPDGNTDTQYF
TRBJ2-1	.	TRBV12-3/TRBV12-4	TRBD1	TGTGCCAGCAGCACGGACAGGGGAGGTGAGCAGTTCTTC	CASSTDRGGEQFF
TRBJ2-5	.	TRBV29-1	TRBD2	TGCAGCGTTGGATCGGGACTCGGGAGGCCCCAAGAGACCCAGTACTTC	CSVGSGLGRPQETQYF
TRBJ1-1	.	TRBV10-3	.	TGTGCCATCAGTGAGTCGACTTCAGGGGATGCTTTCTTT	CAISESTSGDAFF
TRBJ2-5	.	TRBV7-9	.	TGTGCCAGCAGCTTAATGAGCGAACGTGGAGAGACCCAGTACTTC	CASSLMSERGETQYF
TRBJ1-6	once	TRBV28	TRBD1	TGTGCCAGCAGGTTAAGACAGGGAAATTCACCCCTCCACTTT	CASRLRQGNSPLHF